The rows below give T cell receptor beta chains drawn from one sample of a study of early T cells in non-severe SARS-CoV-2 infection. TCRdb redid the calling of the 5' RACE reads with MiXCR, one entry per CDR3 protein. The repertoire has 25,000 to 30,000 distinct CDR3 sequences, about 4% of them found once; the top ten carry around 4%. The sequencing sample was made of whole blood. The receptors derive from an adult who was a healthcare worker with PCR-confirmed SARS-CoV-2 infection or an uninfected control (not recorded which). Both conserved end residues are part of each CDR3. Each record gives: J gene, D gene, V gene, CDR3 protein. D genes are given only for firm matches.

J: TRBJ2-1; D: NA; V: TRBV4-2; CDR3: CASSQAGAALNEQFF
J: TRBJ2-3; D: NA; V: TRBV7-3; CDR3: CASSSPGERDTQYF
J: TRBJ2-2; D: NA; V: TRBV6-6; CDR3: CASSAVFLNTGELFF
J: TRBJ2-3; D: TRBD2; V: TRBV20-1; CDR3: CSARDLPRGLAGPGDTQYF
J: TRBJ2-2; D: TRBD1; V: TRBV18; CDR3: CASSPPGQGSNTGELFF
J: TRBJ2-7; D: NA; V: TRBV7-2; CDR3: CASSANRVSYEQYF
J: TRBJ1-2; D: NA; V: TRBV5-1; CDR3: CASSSSPLWDGYTF
J: TRBJ1-2; D: TRBD1; V: TRBV5-1; CDR3: CASSLVRGPYNYGYTF
J: TRBJ2-3; D: NA; V: TRBV2; CDR3: CASRFRSDTQYF
J: TRBJ2-3; D: TRBD2; V: TRBV7-3; CDR3: CASSLNPAGEGQYF
J: TRBJ2-3; D: NA; V: TRBV29-1; CDR3: CSVGGLMGTDTQYF
J: TRBJ2-7; D: NA; V: TRBV28; CDR3: CASSFGGSANSYEQYF
J: TRBJ2-5; D: NA; V: TRBV5-1; CDR3: CASSFQQETQYF
J: TRBJ2-1; D: TRBD1; V: TRBV6-6; CDR3: CASSYPTGTAFYNEQFF
J: TRBJ1-5; D: TRBD1; V: TRBV2; CDR3: CATTETGNNQPQHF
J: TRBJ2-7; D: NA; V: TRBV10-2; CDR3: CASNPPGGVYEQYF
J: TRBJ2-7; D: NA; V: TRBV5-4; CDR3: CASSVRGGAQEQYF
J: TRBJ2-1; D: NA; V: TRBV11-2; CDR3: CASSLDLSSAYNEQFF
J: TRBJ2-6; D: NA; V: TRBV4-1; CDR3: CASSRVFPAANVLTF
J: TRBJ1-6; D: TRBD1; V: TRBV20-1; CDR3: CSTRDAGTGYSPLHF
J: TRBJ2-2; D: NA; V: TRBV6-6; CDR3: CASSYREYTGELFF
J: TRBJ2-2; D: NA; V: TRBV5-1; CDR3: CASSFSGSTGELFF
J: TRBJ2-5; D: NA; V: TRBV20-1; CDR3: CSARDELQETQYF